Shown below are 20 T cell receptor beta chains from a single sample sequenced in a study of CD8 T cells in ankylosing spondylitis. Each CDR3 protein is one row after TCRdb ran MiXCR on the 5' RACE reads. The top ten clones hold more than 3% of a sample with about 130,000 distinct CDR3 sequences, approximately 9.9% of them seen once. Material: blood, either unsorted or a sorted T cell fraction (not recorded which). The receptor set was obtained from a male donor with ankylosing spondylitis or in good health (not recorded which).

This clonotype was observed at least ten times. This sequence joins TRBV6-6 and TRBJ2-7; D possibly matches TRBD1 or TRBD2 (6 bases each). Germline values: CDR1 MNHNY, CDR2 SVGAGI (reference sequence). The germline V and J ends were trimmed by 2 bases and 5 bases, with 10 bases remaining between them. The CDR3 length is 13 residues. In DNA form, the CDR3 reads TGTGCCAGCAGTTACAGGGGGGTCGACGAGCAGTACTTC. Its protein is CASSYRGVDEQYF.

This clonotype was observed at least ten times. V usage is TRBV12-3 or TRBV12-4 and J usage is TRBJ2-1; D call uncertain. V lost 6 bases and J 10 bases, leaving 10 bases between the germline ends. The CDR3 consists of 11 residues. The CDR3 is CASSRTVEQFF. For the CDR3, the DNA is TGTGCCAGCAGCCGTACGGTCGAGCAGTTCTTC.

This clonotype was recorded many times. The chain combines TRBV20-1 with TRBJ2-2; D unclear. V lost 2 bases and J lost 7, with 8 bases in between. This CDR3 region has 12 residues. CDR1 is DFQATT, CDR2 SNEGSKA, per germline (reference sequence). CDR3 bases: TGCAGTGCTAGAATGGGGTACGGGGAGCTGTTTTTT. Translated, it gives CSARMGYGELFF.

This clonotype was detected a few times. The rearrangement links TRBV5-1 to TRBJ2-1; 8 bases fit TRBD2. Trimming took 4 bases from V and 1 from J; bases not matched to a gene: 4. CDR3 size: 15 residues. Germline lookup yields CDR1 SGHRS and CDR2 YFSETQ. Here the CDR3 reads CASSPGGGSYNEQFF. The CDR3, as DNA: TGCGCCAGCAGCCCCGGCGGGGGGTCCTACAATGAGCAGTTCTTC.

This clonotype was recorded at least ten times. The chain recombines TRBV25-1 with TRBJ2-1, with TRBD2 matching 11 bases. The CDR3 runs 17 residues. The trim removed 3 bases at V and 6 bases at J, leaving 10 bases unmatched. CDR1 MGHDK and CDR2 SYGVNS come from the germline V gene. CDR3 sequence: CASSDSAPGLAGNEQFF. The CDR3 DNA sequence: TGTGCCAGCAGTGATTCCGCGCCCGGACTAGCGGGCAATGAGCAGTTCTTC.

Note on this clonotype: It may be a read error: a sequence one base away is much more abundant. The chain couples TRBV24-1 to TRBJ2-1; no clear D gene. Germline CDR1 and CDR2: KGHDR and SFDVKD. V shed 6 bases and J shed 5 bases, with 10 bases lying between them. This CDR3 contains 13 residues. CDR3 loop: CATSHPPNNEQFF. The CDR3 coding sequence is TGTGCCACCAGTCATCCCCCTAACAATGAGCAGTTCTTC.

V gene TRBV20-1 combines with J gene TRBJ2-7; 11 bases align to TRBD2. The trim removed 5 bases at V and 3 bases at J, leaving 12 bases unmatched. This CDR3 is 16 amino acids long. CDR1 and CDR2 (germline): DFQATT, SNEGSKA (reference sequence). As DNA, the CDR3 is TGCAGTGCTCCCCTTAGCGGGAGGGAACTATTCTACGAGCAGTACTTC. The encoded protein is CSAPLSGRELFYEQYF.

This clonotype was found a few times. The rearrangement joins TRBV29-1 to TRBJ1-4, with D hard to call. V was cut by 4 bases and J by 0 bases, with 6 bases left in between. The germline V gene has CDR1 SQVTM and CDR2 ANQGSEA. There are 13 residues in the CDR3. The CDR3 region is CSVGLTTNEKLFF. The CDR3, as DNA: TGCAGCGTTGGTCTGACAACTAATGAAAAACTGTTTTTT.

CDR3 coding DNA: TGTGCCAGTAGTCCCACTAGCGGGGGATTTTGTTTCTTC. It yields the protein CASSPTSGGFCFF. The V gene is TRBV19, the J gene TRBJ2-1, with 11 bases matching TRBD2. The CDR3 is 13 residues long. V lost 5 bases to trimming and J lost 16 bases; unmatched junction nucleotides: 10. The germline CDR1 and CDR2 sequences are LNHDA and SQIVND (reference sequence).

V and J are TRBV5-1 and TRBJ1-2; 11 bases align to TRBD1. After removal of 1 base from V and 7 bases from J, the junction contained 15 bases not matched to a gene. From germline, CDR1 is SGHRS and CDR2 YFSETQ. The CDR3 is 18 residues long. CDR3 sequence reads: CASSLSPGTGGTFGGYTF. The CDR3 DNA reads TGCGCCAGCAGCTTGTCACCCGGGACAGGGGGGACTTTTGGTGGCTACACCTTC. Looking up the rest from reference TRBV5-1 and TRBJ1-2 gives the full variable domain: KAGVTQTPRYLIKTRGQQVTLSCSPISGHRSVSWYQQTPGQGLQFLFEYFSETQRNKGNFPGRFSGRQFSNSRSEMNVSTLELGDSALYLCASSLSPGTGGTFGGYTFGSGTRLTVV.

J is TRBJ2-3 and V is TRBV12-3 or TRBV12-4; TRBD2 might be the D (6 bases). V lost 5 bases and J 1 base, leaving 13 bases between the germline ends. CDR3 length: 15 amino acids. CDR3 residues: CASSDYWRGTDTQYF. In DNA form, the CDR3 reads TGTGCCAGCAGTGATTACTGGAGGGGCACAGATACGCAGTATTTT.

This clonotype was seen repeatedly, ten times or more. CDR3 sequence reads: CASSLGGLEADTQYF. The CDR3 coding sequence is TGCGCCAGCAGCTTGGGAGGACTAGAGGCAGATACGCAGTATTTT. The V gene is TRBV5-1, the J gene TRBJ2-3; 7 positions match TRBD2. The V gene end was trimmed by 0 bases and the J gene end by 4 bases; junction bases not matched to a gene: 5. CDR3 length equals 15 residues. The V gene's germline CDR1 is SGHRS and CDR2 YFSETQ.

This clonotype came up many times. The chain uses TRBV7-9 and TRBJ2-7, with 8 positions matching TRBD1. The germline V gene encodes CDR1 SEHNR and CDR2 FQNEAQ (reference sequence). V lost 4 bases and J lost 6; bases outside the gene matches: 8. The CDR3 runs 14 residues. CDR3 in amino acids: CASSSGQGRGEQYF. The CDR3 DNA is TGTGCCAGCAGCTCCGGACAGGGTCGAGGCGAGCAGTACTTC.

The chain is built from TRBV28 and TRBJ1-2; D is possibly TRBD1 (5 bases). Trimming cost V 2 bases and J 0 bases, with 10 bases left between them. The CDR3 is made up of 15 amino acids. Germline values: CDR1 MDHEN, CDR2 SYDVKM. Written as DNA, the CDR3 is TGTGCCAGCAGTTTAACAGGACCTGCTAACTATGGCTACACCTTC. Translation gives CASSLTGPANYGYTF.

In this sample, this clonotype turned up many times. The V gene is TRBV9, the J gene TRBJ2-3, with no clear D. The germline V and J ends were trimmed by 0 bases and 9 bases, with 8 bases remaining between them. The CDR3 is 12 amino acids. CDR1 and CDR2 (germline): SGDLS, YYNGEE. CDR3 region: CASSVDLGTQYF. CDR3 DNA: TGTGCCAGCAGCGTAGACTTAGGCACGCAGTATTTT.

This clonotype showed up many times. J is TRBJ1-2 and V is TRBV10-3; 11 bases are a match to TRBD1. The CDR3 extends over 15 amino acids. V lost 4 bases, J lost 4 bases, and 5 bases stayed unmatched. Germline V gene data show CDR1 as ENHRY and CDR2 as SYGVKD. CDR3 sequence (DNA): TGTGCCATCAGTGGGGGACAGGGGGTCGTCTATGGCTACACCTTC. Amino acid sequence: CAISGGQGVVYGYTF.

In its sample, this clonotype was seen many times. The chain couples TRBV20-1 to TRBJ1-5, with 10 bases identical to TRBD1. Germline V gene sequence: CDR1 DFQATT, CDR2 SNEGSKA (reference sequence). The CDR3 has 15 residues. V shed 5 bases, J shed 2 bases, and the junction held 6 bases outside the gene matches. Written as DNA, the CDR3 is TGCAGTGCTGAGACAGGGGGCGCGCGCAATCAGCCCCAGCATTTT. Its translation is CSAETGGARNQPQHF.

This clonotype was counted many times. The rearrangement uses TRBV7-9 and TRBJ1-2, with 8 bases that match TRBD1. The CDR3 contains 14 residues. The germline V gene encodes CDR1 SEHNR and CDR2 FQNEAQ (reference sequence). V lost 5 bases and J lost 3; bases outside the gene matches: 5. The CDR3, as DNA: TGTGCCAGCAGCGGCCGGGGACAGGACTATGGCTACACCTTC. Residues: CASSGRGQDYGYTF. The entire variable domain, with the rest obtained from reference TRBV7-9 and TRBJ1-2, is as follows: DTGVSQNPRHKITKRGQNVTFRCDPISEHNRLYWYRQTLGQGPEFLTYFQNEAQLEKSRLLSDRFSAERPKGSFSTLEIQRTEQGDSAMYLCASSGRGQDYGYTFGSGTRLTVV.

This clonotype was observed at least ten times. The rearrangement uses TRBV12-3 or TRBV12-4 and TRBJ1-1; unclear D gene. Between the trimmed V and J ends, which lost 4 bases and 3 bases, there was a span of 9 bases. The CDR3 sequence is 13 residues long. In nucleotides, the CDR3 is TGTGCCAGCAGTTCCCAGGAGGACACTGAAGCTTTCTTT. Protein product: CASSSQEDTEAFF.

The chain uses TRBV6-5 and TRBJ1-4, with 10 bases fitting TRBD1. Germline V gene data show CDR1 as MNHEY and CDR2 as SVGAGI. With 6 bases clipped from V and 5 bases from J, the junction kept 6 bases outside the gene matches. The CDR3 extends over 15 amino acids. CDR3 protein: CASSLTTGGNEKLFF. CDR3 DNA sequence: TGTGCCAGCAGCTTAACGACAGGGGGCAATGAAAAACTGTTTTTT.